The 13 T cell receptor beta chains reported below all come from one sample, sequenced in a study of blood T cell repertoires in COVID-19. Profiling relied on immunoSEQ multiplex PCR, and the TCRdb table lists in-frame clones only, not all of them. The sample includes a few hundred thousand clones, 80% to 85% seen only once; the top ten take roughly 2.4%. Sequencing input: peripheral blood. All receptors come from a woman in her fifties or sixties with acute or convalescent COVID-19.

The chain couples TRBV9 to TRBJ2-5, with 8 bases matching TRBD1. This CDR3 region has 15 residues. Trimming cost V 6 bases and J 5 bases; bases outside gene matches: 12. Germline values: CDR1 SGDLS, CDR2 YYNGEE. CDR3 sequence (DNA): TGTGCCAGCACCCAAAGCCAGGGGGCTTGGGAGACCCAGTACTTC. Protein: CASTQSQGAWETQYF.

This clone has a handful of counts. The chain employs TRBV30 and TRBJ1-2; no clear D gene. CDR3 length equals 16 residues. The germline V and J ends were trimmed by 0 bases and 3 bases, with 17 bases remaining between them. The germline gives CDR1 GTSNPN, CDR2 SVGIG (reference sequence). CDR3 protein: CAWSVGAGFMDYGYTF. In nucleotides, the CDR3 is TGTGCCTGGAGTGTAGGCGCGGGGTTTATGGACTATGGCTACACCTTC.

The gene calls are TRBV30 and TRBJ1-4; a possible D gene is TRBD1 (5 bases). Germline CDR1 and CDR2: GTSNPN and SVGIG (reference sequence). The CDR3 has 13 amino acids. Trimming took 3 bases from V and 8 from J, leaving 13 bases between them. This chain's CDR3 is CAWRKGEAEKLFF. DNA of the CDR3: TGTGCCTGGAGGAAAGGGGAGGCCGAAAAACTGTTTTTT.

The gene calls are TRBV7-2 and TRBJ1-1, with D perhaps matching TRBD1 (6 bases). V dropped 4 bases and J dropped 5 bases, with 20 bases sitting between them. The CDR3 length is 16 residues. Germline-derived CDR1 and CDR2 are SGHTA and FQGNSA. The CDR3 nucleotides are TGTGCCAGCAGCTCAAAGACGACAGGAAAGGGTACTGAAGCTTTCTTT. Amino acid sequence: CASSSKTTGKGTEAFF.

The CDR3 is CASSRIDRGNSPLHF. For the CDR3, the DNA is TGCGCCAGCAGCCGGATTGACAGGGGAAATTCACCCCTCCACTTT. The chain couples TRBV5-1 to TRBJ1-6; 8 bases map to TRBD1. The V and J ends lost 4 bases and 7 bases, in that order; junction bases with no gene match: 7. The V gene's germline CDR1 is SGHRS and CDR2 YFSETQ. This CDR3 has 15 residues.

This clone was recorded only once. The CDR3 is CASSPPSHNEQFF. For the CDR3, the DNA is TGTGCCAGCAGCCCCCCTTCCCACAATGAGCAGTTCTTC. The gene calls are TRBV12-3 or TRBV12-4 and TRBJ2-1; D not certain. The CDR3 consists of 13 residues. Trimming pared 6 bases from V and 5 bases from J, leaving 11 bases between.

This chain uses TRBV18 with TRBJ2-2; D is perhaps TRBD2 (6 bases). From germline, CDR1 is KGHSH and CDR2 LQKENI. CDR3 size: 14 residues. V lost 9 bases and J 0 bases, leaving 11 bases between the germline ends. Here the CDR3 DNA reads TGTGCCAGTCTGAGGGACTCGAACACCGGGGAGCTGTTTTTT. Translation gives CASLRDSNTGELFF.

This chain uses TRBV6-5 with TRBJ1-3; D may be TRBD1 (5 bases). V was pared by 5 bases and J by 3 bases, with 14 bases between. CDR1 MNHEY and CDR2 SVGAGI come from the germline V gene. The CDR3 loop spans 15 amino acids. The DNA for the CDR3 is TGTGCCAGCAGTACCCAGGGCTGGAGTGGAAACACCATATATTTT. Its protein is CASSTQGWSGNTIYF.

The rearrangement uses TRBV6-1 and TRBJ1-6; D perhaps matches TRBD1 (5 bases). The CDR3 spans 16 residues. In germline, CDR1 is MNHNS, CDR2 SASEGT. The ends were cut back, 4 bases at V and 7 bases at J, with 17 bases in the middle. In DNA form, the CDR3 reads TGTGCCAGCAGTGTAGGGTTAGGGGCGGGAAATTCACCCCTCCACTTT. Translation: CASSVGLGAGNSPLHF.

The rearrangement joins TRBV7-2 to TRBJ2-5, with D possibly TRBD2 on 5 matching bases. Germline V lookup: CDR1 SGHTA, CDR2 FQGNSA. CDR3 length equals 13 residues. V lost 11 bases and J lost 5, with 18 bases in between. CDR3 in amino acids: CACQRGITETQYF. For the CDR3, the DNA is TGTGCCTGCCAACGGGGAATCACGGAGACCCAGTACTTC.

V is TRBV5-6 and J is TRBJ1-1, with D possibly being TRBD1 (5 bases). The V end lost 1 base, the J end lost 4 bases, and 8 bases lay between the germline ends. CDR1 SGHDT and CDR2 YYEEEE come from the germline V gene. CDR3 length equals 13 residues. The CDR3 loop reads CASSLWTSTEAFF. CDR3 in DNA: TGTGCCAGCAGCTTGTGGACATCCACTGAAGCTTTCTTT.

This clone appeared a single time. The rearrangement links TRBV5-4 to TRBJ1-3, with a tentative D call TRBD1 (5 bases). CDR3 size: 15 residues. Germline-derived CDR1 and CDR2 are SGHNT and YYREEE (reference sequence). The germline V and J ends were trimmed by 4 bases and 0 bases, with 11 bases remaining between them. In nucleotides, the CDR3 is TGTGCCAGCAGCCGCGACAGTACCTCTGGAAACACCATATATTTT. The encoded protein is CASSRDSTSGNTIYF. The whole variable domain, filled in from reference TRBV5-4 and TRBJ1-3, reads ETGVTQSPTHLIKTRGQQVTLRCSSQSGHNTVSWYQQALGQGPQFIFQYYREEENGRGNFPPRFSGLQFPNYSSELNVNALELDDSALYLCASSRDSTSGNTIYFGEGSWLTVV.

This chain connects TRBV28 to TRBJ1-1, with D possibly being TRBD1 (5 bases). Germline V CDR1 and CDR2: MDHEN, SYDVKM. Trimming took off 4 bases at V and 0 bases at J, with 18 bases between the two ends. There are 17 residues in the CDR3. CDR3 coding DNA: TGTGCCAGCAGTTCAGCGGGGCGAGGGGTCATGAACACTGAAGCTTTCTTT. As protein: CASSSAGRGVMNTEAFF.